This T cell receptor (beta chain) was sequenced in a study of blood T cell repertoires in COVID-19. Clones were sequenced by immunoSEQ multiplex PCR, and TCRdb holds only the in-frame ones, with some missing. Among about 240,000 clones listed, nearly 95% were seen once. It was during active infection that Seattle patients were enrolled and then longitudinally followed. The sequenced sample consisted of peripheral blood. The source is a man under 40 with COVID-19, enrolled during active disease.

The DNA for the CDR3 is TGTGCCAGCAGCTTAGATTTCGGGCAGGGGGATGAAAAACTGTTTTTT. Translated: CASSLDFGQGDEKLFF. The chain has TRBV7-6 and TRBJ1-4; 7 positions agree with TRBD1. The ends lost 1 base at V and 6 bases at J; junction bases unmatched: 8. Germline V gene sequence: CDR1 SGHVS, CDR2 FNYEAQ. The CDR3 runs to 16 residues.